This section outlines one T cell receptor (beta chain) sequence together with its context. This sample was taken from a study of blood T cell repertoires in COVID-19. In the study overall: The samples span acute and convalescent COVID-19 from the United States, Italy and Spain. In each case, the material was cDNA or gDNA derived from T cells, B-cell-depleted T cells, or PBMCs.

This CDR3 is built from 15 residues. CDR1 is GTSNPN, CDR2 SVGIG, per germline (reference sequence). V lost 2 bases to trimming and J lost 5 bases; unmatched junction nucleotides: 9. Original handling: For nucleated cells, counts were estimated from reference gene primer amplification. The protocol was immunoSEQ multiplex PCR, while the TCRdb copy is restricted to in-frame clones and leaves out a portion. That table gives V, J and clone size, and the DNA gave D and trimming. The sample records about 190,000 clones, 89% being singletons. The sequence was collected from a man aged 40-49 years with acute or convalescent COVID-19. The sample consisted of peripheral blood. The chain is built from TRBV30 and TRBJ1-2; 9 bases line up with TRBD1. The CDR3 is CAWSTRDRVWYGYTF. The CDR3 coding sequence is TGTGCCTGGAGTACCCGGGACAGGGTCTGGTATGGCTACACCTTC.